This paragraph covers one T cell receptor (beta chain) sequence. Antigen unknown. This sample stems from a study of Ad26.COV2.S vaccination and SARS-CoV-2 variants. Study findings and constraints: Reported findings describe substantial breadth in spike-specific CD8+ and CD4+ T cell responses following vaccination.

V lost 0 bases, J lost 2 bases, and 6 bases lay in between. The CDR3 sequence is 14 residues long. Per the germline V gene, CDR1 is KGHSH and CDR2 is LQKENI. TCRdb keeps only in-frame clones here, not all; method: immunoSEQ multiplex PCR. The table includes around 250,000 clones, approximately 88% detected once. Treatment given: 15 to 20 received Ad26.COV2.S at low or high dose, single or two shots; roughly five received placebo; per-sample allocation not given. Following the first vaccine or placebo injection, samples were taken on day 63. This sequence joins TRBV18 and TRBJ2-3; D possibly uses TRBD1 or TRBD2 (5 bases each). The TCR was taken from a person between 18 and 65 years old who received the Ad26.COV2.S COVID-19 vaccine or a placebo. Sample: peripheral blood, taken in a trial of Ad26.COV2.S vaccine versus placebo. The CDR3 nucleotides are TGTGCCAGCTCACCACCCGGGGCCACAGATACGCAGTATTTT. Protein sequence: CASSPPGATDTQYF.